This T cell receptor (beta chain) appears in the sequencing data of a study of PD-L1 blockade in urothelial cancer. Using immunoSEQ multiplex PCR, the repertoire was profiled, and TCRdb retains in-frame clones only, with some absent. The sample has 25,000 to 35,000 clones, more than 75% seen once. Patients each gave 1 to 8 samples, pretreatment and on-treatment. This clone was seen only once. Its antigen is currently unknown. Germline V gene sequence: CDR1 SGHNT, CDR2 YYREEE (reference sequence). CDR3 length: 17 amino acids. The V segment lost 4 bases and the J segment 2 bases; nucleotides outside the gene matches: 9. General observations from the study: It was durable-benefit patients whose tumor-associated blood clones expanded more at 3 weeks.

This specimen consisted of PBMCs, obtained around atezolizumab (anti-PD-L1) treatment. The receptor's source is a man in his forties or fifties with urothelial cancer. The genes are TRBV5-4 and TRBJ1-1; 12 bases map to TRBD1. This CDR3 is CASSPNRDRGPNTEAFF. The CDR3 DNA sequence: TGTGCCAGCAGCCCTAACCGGGACAGGGGGCCTAACACTGAAGCTTTCTTT.